This T cell receptor beta chain derives from a study of T-cell reconstitution after alpha-beta-depleted transplantation in children listed by TCRdb under 2016. As for the study more broadly: Using TCR repertoire profiling, the study followed T-cell immune reconstitution in a quantitative way in children after TCRalphabeta/CD19-depleted allogeneic hematopoietic cell transplantation.

The library was produced with PCR. For sequencing, an Illumina HiSeq 2500 was employed. To normalize quantification of the TCRbeta repertoire, the TCR libraries were built with molecular barcoding that relied on unique molecular identifiers. TCRdb handled the public reads itself, with Q25 trimming in fastp and clone calling in MiXCR, and kept productive beta chains. Rows with a matching CDR3 protein are joined into one entry that keeps the most common DNA and genes. For this sample there are about 230,000 distinct CDR3 sequences; 12% appear just once. Around 2.8% of the sample lies in the top ten. Here V drops 4 bases and J drops 5 bases, and the junction holds 4 bases not matched to any gene. Sequences PRHDT (CDR1) and FYEKMQ (CDR2) are obtained from the germline V gene (reference sequence). The CDR3 numbers 13 residues from cysteine through phenylalanine. Only the CDR3 region is kept as DNA, spanning 39 bases read in frame from base 1.

This clonotype was detected ten times or more. Its specific antigen is unknown. The input lacks base qualities; no much larger clone sits a single base away. This receptor was identified in a human donor who donated a stem cell graft to a child with acute lymphoblastic leukemia. The rearranged chain carries TRBV13 and TRBJ2-7; the central 8 bases match TRBD1. Specimen: PBMCs from the stem cell graft donor, collected from the stem cell graft. In nucleotides, the sequence is TGTGCCAGCAGCTACGGACAGGGTGACGAGCAGTACTTC. This is translated as CASSYGQGDEQYF.